Below, one T cell receptor (beta chain) is given with its context. Germline trimming cut 5 bases from V and 4 bases from J; bases unmatched to any gene: 5. The length of the CDR3 is 14 residues. CDR1 is SGHTA, CDR2 FQGNSA, per germline. The entry originates in a study of T-cell memory formation after mild COVID-19. TCRdb reprocessed the 5' RACE reads via MiXCR and lists one record per CDR3 protein. Among more than 250,000 distinct CDR3 sequences listed, 15% to 20% were seen once. The J gene is TRBJ2-3, the V gene TRBV7-2, with TRBD2 matching 8 bases. Sequencing was performed on PBMCs or a T cell subset sorted from them (not recorded which). The origin of this receptor is a man aged 18-30 years who had mild COVID-19 (a few samples of this study predate the infection). Cell type and time point are not known. The CDR3 loop reads CASSPGGPPDTQYF. The CDR3 coding sequence is TGTGCCAGCAGCCCGGGGGGGCCCCCAGATACGCAGTATTTT.